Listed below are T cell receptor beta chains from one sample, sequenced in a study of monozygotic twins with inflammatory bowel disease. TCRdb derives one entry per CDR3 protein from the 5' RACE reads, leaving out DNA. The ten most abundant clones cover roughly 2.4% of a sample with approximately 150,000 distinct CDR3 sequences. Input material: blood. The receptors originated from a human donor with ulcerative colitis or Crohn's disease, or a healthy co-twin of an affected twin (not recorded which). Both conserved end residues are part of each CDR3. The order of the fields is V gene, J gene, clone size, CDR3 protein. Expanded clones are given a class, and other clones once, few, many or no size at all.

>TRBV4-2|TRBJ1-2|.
CASSQGQGVGYGYTF
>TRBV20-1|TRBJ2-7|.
CSARWGREQYF
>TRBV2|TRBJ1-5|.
CASKARVQPQHF
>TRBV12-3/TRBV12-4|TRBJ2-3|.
CASSLHGDWTTDTQYF
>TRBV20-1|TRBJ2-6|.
CSAPPTGVGANVLTF
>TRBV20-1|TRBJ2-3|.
CSAPTSTDTQYF
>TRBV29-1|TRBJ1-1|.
CSVEGLMNTEAFF
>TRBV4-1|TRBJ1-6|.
CASSQDLFGLSSYNSPLHF
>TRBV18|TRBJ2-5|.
CASSPAGQDQETQYF
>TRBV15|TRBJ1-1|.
CATSRDLGQGGTEAFF
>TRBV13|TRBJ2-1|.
CASSLEALAGAGEQFF
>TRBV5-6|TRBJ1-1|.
CASSLAIQGQNEAFF
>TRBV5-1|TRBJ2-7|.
CASSLVATSYEQYF
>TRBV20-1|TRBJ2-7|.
CSARDIGRGEGYEQYF
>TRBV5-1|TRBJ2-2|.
CASSPGTQAGELFF
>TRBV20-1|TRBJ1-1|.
CSASRQGGWTEAFF
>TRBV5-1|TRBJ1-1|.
CASSRDRQNTEAFF
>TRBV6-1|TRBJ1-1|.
CASSPAGDMNTEAFF
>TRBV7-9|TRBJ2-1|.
CASSLGLAVLYNEQFF
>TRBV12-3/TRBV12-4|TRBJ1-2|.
CASRQGAGYGYTF
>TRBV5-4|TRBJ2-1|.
CASSPSSSGSYNEQFF
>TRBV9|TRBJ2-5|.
CASSVAGQGGETQYF
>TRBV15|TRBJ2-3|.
CATSNPQEGLNTQYF
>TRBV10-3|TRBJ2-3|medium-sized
CAISELVSTDTQYF
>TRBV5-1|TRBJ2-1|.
CASSYTGTSPAGDEQFF
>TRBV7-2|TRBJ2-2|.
CASSLDRVSGTGELFF
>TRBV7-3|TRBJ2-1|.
CASSLRGQLEQFF
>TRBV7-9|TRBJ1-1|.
CASSLAYIRDTEAFF
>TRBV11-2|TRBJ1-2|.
CASSFGQGAGYTF
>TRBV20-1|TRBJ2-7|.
CSARETGDYEQYF
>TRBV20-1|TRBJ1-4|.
CSAIRGRGSESLDEKLFF
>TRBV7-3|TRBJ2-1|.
CASSSDVTYNEQFF
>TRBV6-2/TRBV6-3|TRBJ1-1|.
CASSYSDNTEAFF
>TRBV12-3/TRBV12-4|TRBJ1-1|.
CASSLQMNTEAFF
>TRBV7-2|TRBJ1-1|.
CASSPRQMNTEAFF
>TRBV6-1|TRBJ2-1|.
CASSARVSGSEQFF
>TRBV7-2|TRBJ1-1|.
CASSAGGPGTEAFF
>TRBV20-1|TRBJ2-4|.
CSAERTEKNIQYF
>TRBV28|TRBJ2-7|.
CASSLTGGEDEQYF
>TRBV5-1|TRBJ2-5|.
CASSERLWGETQYF
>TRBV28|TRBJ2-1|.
CASSLGLPEQFF
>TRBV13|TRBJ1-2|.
CASSYGDINYGYTF
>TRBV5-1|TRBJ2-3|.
CASSRTGGTFTDTQYF